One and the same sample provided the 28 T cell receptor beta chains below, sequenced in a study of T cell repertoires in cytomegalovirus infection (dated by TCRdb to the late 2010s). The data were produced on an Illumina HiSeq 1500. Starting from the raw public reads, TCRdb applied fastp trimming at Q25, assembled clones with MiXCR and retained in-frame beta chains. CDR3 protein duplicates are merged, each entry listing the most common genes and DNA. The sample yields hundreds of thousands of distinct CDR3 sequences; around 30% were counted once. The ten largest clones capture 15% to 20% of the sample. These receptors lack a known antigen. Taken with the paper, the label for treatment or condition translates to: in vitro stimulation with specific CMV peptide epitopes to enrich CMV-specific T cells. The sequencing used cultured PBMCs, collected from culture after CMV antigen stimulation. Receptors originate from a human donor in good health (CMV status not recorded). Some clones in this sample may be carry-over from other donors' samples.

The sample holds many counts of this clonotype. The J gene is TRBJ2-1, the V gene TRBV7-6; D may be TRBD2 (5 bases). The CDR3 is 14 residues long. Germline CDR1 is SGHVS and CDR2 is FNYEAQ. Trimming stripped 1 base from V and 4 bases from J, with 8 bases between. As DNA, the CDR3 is TGTGCCAGCAGCTTAGACGGGATATACAATGAGCAGTTCTTC. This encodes CASSLDGIYNEQFF.

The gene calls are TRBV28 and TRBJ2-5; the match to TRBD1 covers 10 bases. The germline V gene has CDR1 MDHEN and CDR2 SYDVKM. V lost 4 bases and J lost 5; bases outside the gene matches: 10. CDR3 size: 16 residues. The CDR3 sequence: CASSSPTGTGEETQYF. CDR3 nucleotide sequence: TGTGCCAGCAGTTCACCGACCGGGACAGGGGAGGAGACCCAGTACTTC.

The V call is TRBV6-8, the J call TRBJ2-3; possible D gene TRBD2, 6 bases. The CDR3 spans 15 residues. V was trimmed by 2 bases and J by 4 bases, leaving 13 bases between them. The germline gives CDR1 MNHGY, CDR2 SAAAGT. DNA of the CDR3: TGTGCCAGCAGTTACAGGCGGGGTTCGGCAGATACGCAGTATTTT. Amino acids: CASSYRRGSADTQYF.

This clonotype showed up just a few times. CDR3 DNA: TGTGCCAGCACCCTCACAGAGGTCGGTGGCTACACCTTC. Translation gives CASTLTEVGGYTF. J is TRBJ1-2 and V is TRBV12-3 or TRBV12-4; D remains unclear. CDR3 size: 13 residues. Trimming cost V 7 bases and J 7 bases, with 16 bases left between them.

The CDR3 is CASSRLRGDGTDTQYF. The CDR3 DNA follows: TGTGCCAGCAGCCGACTCAGGGGGGACGGCACAGATACGCAGTATTTT. This chain connects TRBV6-5 to TRBJ2-3; a weak D match, TRBD1 (7 bases). The CDR3 is 16 amino acids. Per the germline V gene, CDR1 is MNHEY and CDR2 is SVGAGI. V dropped 6 bases and J dropped 1 base, with 17 bases sitting between them.

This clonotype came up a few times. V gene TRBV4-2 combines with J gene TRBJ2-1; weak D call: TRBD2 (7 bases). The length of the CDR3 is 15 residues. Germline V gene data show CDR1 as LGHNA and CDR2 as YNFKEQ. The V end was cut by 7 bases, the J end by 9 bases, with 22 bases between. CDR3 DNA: TGTGCCAGCATTACTAGGGGGGGGGGGTCAAGTGAGCAGTTCTTC. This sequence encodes CASITRGGGSSEQFF.

The CDR3 region has the DNA TGTGCCAGCAGCTCCCGGGGGGACTCTGGAAACACCATATATTTT. Residues: CASSSRGDSGNTIYF. V usage is TRBV7-6 and J usage is TRBJ1-3, with a weak D call TRBD1 (5 bases). The germline V gene encodes CDR1 SGHVS and CDR2 FNYEAQ. Trimming cost V 4 bases and J 0 bases, with 10 bases left between them. The CDR3 length is 15 residues.

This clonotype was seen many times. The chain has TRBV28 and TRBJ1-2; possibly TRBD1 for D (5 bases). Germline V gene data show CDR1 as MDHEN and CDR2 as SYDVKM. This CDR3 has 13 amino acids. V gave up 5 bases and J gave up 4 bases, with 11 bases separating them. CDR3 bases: TGTGCCAGCAGTGGGGCAGGGACCTATGGCTACACCTTC. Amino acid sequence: CASSGAGTYGYTF.

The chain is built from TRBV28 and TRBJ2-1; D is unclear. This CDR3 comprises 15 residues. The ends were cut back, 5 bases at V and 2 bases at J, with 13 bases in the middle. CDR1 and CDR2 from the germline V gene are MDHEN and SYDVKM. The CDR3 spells CASSAPPPTYNEQFF. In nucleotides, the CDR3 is TGTGCCAGCAGTGCCCCCCCGCCAACCTACAATGAGCAGTTCTTC.

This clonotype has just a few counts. CDR3 nucleotides: TGTGCCAGCAGTTTAGCGGGACAAGTAGAGACCCAGTACTTC. This sequence encodes CASSLAGQVETQYF. This chain uses TRBV12-3 or TRBV12-4 with TRBJ2-5; perhaps TRBD1 as D (6 bases). Trimming took 0 bases from V and 4 from J, leaving 9 bases between them. The CDR3 totals 14 residues.

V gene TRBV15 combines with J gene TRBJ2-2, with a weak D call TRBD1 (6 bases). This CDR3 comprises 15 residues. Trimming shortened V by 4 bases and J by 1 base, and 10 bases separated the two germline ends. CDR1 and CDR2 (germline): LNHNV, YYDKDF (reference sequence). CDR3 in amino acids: CATSKGHRNTGELFF. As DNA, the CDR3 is TGTGCCACCAGCAAGGGACACCGGAACACCGGGGAGCTGTTTTTT. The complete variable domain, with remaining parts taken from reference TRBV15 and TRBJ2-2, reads DAMVIQNPRYQVTQFGKPVTLSCSQTLNHNVMYWYQQKSSQAPKLLFHYYDKDFNNEADTPDNFQSRRPNTSFCFLDIRSPGLGDTAMYLCATSKGHRNTGELFFGEGSRLTVL.

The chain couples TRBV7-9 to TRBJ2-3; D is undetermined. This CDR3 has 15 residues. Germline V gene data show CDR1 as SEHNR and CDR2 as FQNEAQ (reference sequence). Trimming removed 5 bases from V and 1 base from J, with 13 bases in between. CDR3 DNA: TGTGCCAGCAGCACCCCAGATCCCGGCACAGATACGCAGTATTTT. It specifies CASSTPDPGTDTQYF.

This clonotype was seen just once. CDR3 amino acids: CASSYVAGGDEQFF. The DNA of the CDR3 is TGTGCCAGCAGTTACGTAGCGGGAGGAGATGAGCAGTTCTTC. This rearrangement joins TRBV6-5 to TRBJ2-1; 10 bases map to TRBD2. Germline loops: CDR1 MNHEY, CDR2 SVGAGI. This CDR3 comprises 14 residues. Germline trimming cut 2 bases from V and 8 bases from J; bases unmatched to any gene: 3.

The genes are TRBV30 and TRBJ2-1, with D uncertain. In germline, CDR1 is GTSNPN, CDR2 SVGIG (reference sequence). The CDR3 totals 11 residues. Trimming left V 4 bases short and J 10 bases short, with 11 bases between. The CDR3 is CAWTGFEEQFF. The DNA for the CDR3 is TGTGCCTGGACGGGTTTCGAGGAGCAGTTCTTC.

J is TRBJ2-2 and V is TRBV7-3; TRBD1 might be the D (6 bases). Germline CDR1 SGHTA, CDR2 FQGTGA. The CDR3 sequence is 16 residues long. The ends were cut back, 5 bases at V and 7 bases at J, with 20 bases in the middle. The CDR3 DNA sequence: TGTGCCAGCAGCATGCGACAGGTTAGGCTTGGCGGGGAGCTGTTTTTT. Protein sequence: CASSMRQVRLGGELFF.

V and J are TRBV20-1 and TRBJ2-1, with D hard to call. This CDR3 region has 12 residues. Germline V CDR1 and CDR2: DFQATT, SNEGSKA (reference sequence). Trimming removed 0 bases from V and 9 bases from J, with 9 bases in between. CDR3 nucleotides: TGCAGTGCTAGAGATGCAGGCAGTGAGCAGTTCTTC. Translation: CSARDAGSEQFF.

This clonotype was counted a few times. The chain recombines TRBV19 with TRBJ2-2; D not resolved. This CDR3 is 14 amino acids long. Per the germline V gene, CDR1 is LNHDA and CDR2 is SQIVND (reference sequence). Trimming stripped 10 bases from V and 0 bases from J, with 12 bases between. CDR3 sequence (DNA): TGTGCCACTCGACTGGACCCGAACACCGGGGAGCTGTTTTTT. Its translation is CATRLDPNTGELFF.

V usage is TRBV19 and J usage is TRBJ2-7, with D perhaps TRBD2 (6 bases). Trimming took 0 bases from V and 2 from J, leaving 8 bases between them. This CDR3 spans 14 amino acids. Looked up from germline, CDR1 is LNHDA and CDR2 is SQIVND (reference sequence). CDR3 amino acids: CASSIDAGTYEQYF. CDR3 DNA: TGTGCCAGTAGTATAGATGCGGGAACCTACGAGCAGTACTTC.

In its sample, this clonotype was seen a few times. CDR3 DNA sequence: TGTGCCAGCAGGTCGGACAGGGTTGATTCACCCCTCCACTTT. Its protein product is CASRSDRVDSPLHF. The chain carries TRBV28 and TRBJ1-6; 8 bases line up with TRBD1. This CDR3 contains 14 residues. Looked up from germline, CDR1 is MDHEN and CDR2 is SYDVKM. J gave up 8 bases and V 6 bases, and 6 bases lay outside the gene matches.

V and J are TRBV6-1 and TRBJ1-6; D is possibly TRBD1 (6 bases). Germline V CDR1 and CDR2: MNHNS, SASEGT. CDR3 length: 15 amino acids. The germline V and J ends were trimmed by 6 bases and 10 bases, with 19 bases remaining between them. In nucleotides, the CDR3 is TGTGCCAGCAGCGGGATGACAGGTTGGTCGTCACCCCTCCACTTT. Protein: CASSGMTGWSSPLHF.

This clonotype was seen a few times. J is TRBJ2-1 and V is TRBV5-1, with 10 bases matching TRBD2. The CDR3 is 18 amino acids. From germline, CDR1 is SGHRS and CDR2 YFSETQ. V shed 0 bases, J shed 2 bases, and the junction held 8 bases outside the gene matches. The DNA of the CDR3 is TGCGCCAGCAGCTTGGGCCCAGCGGGGGGGCCCCCCTACAATGAGCAGTTCTTC. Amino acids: CASSLGPAGGPPYNEQFF.

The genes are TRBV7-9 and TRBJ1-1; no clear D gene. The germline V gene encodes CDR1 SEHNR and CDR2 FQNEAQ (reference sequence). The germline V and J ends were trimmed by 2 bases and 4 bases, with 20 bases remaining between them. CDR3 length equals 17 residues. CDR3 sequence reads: CASSLSLNWVSSTEAFF. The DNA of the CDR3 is TGTGCCAGCAGCTTAAGTTTAAATTGGGTTTCAAGCACTGAAGCTTTCTTT.

The CDR3 loop is CASGLGTSYNEQFF. The DNA for the CDR3 is TGTGCTAGTGGTTTAGGGACTAGCTACAATGAGCAGTTCTTC. This chain joins TRBV12-5 and TRBJ2-1; 8 nucleotides line up with TRBD2. V trimming: 3 bases; J trimming: 3 bases; junction bases outside the gene matches: 1. Per the germline V gene, CDR1 is LGHNT and CDR2 is FRNRAP. The CDR3 runs 14 residues.

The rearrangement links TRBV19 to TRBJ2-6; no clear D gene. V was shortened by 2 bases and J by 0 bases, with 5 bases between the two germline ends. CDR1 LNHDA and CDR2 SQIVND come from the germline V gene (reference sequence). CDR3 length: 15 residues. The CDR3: CASSIFASGANVLTF. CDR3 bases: TGTGCCAGTAGTATATTTGCCTCTGGGGCCAACGTCCTGACTTTC.

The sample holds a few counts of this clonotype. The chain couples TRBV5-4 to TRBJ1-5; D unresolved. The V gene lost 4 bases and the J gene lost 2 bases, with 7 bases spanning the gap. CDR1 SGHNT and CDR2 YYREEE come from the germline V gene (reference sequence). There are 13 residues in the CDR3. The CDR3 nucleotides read TGTGCCAGCAGCGGGGATGGCAATCAGCCCCAGCATTTT. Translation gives CASSGDGNQPQHF.

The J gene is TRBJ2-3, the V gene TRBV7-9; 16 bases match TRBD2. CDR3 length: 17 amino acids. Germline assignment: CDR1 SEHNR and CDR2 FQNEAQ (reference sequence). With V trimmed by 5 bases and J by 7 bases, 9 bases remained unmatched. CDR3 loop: CASSHAGGLAGGNTQYF. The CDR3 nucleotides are TGTGCCAGCAGCCACGCCGGGGGACTAGCGGGAGGGAATACGCAGTATTTT.

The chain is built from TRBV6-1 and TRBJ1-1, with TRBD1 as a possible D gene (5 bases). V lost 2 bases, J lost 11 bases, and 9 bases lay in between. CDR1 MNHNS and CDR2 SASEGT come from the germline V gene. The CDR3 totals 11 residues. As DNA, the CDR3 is TGTGCCAGCAGTGAACGACGGGGGGCTTTCTTT. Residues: CASSERRGAFF.

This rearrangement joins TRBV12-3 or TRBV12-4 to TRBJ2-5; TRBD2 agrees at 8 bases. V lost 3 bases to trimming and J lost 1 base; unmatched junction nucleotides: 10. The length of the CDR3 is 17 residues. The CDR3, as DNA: TGTGCCAGCAGTTTGCTTAAGATTAGCGGGATCCAAGAGACCCAGTACTTC. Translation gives CASSLLKISGIQETQYF.